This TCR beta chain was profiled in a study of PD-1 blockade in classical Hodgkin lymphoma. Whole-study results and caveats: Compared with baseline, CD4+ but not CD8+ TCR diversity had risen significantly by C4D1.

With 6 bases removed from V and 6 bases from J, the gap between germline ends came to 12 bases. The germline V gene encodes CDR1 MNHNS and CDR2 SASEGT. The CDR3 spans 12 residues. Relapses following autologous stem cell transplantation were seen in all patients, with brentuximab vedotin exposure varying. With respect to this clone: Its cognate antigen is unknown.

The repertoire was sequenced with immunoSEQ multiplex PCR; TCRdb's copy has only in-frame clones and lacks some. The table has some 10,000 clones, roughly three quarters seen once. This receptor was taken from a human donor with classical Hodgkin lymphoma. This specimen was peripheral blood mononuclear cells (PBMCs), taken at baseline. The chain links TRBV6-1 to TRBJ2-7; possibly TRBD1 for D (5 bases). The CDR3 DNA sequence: TGTGCCAGCAGACTCCCAGGGTTCGAGCAGTACTTC. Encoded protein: CASRLPGFEQYF.